The text below deals with one TCR beta chain. What it binds is unknown. Per the germline V gene, CDR1 is LGHNA and CDR2 is YSLEER. Trimming left V 0 bases short and J 5 bases short, with 13 bases between. There are 15 residues in the CDR3. Primers: 60 Vbeta forward and 13 Jbeta reverse. Method: immunoSEQ multiplex PCR; TCRdb's copy keeps in-frame clones and lacks some. The table shows around 140,000 clones, with around four fifths occurring only once. This record comes from a study of cytomegalovirus exposure and HLA in healthy donors. Points from the study as a whole: Per a prior analysis, the majority of TCR beta V segments were productive roughly 87% or roughly 30% of the time.

The rearrangement joins TRBV4-3 to TRBJ1-2; D may be TRBD1 (5 bases). Sequenced material: PBMCs. The sequence was obtained from an older woman in good health and CMV-seropositive. CDR3: CASSQDPAGRYGYTF. CDR3 nucleotide sequence: TGCGCCAGCAGCCAAGATCCGGCAGGGAGGTATGGCTACACCTTC.